This TCR beta chain was obtained from a study of T cell changes during pregnancy in multiple sclerosis. The CDR3 is 17 residues long. The V gene lost 3 bases and the J gene lost 6 bases, with 23 bases spanning the gap. Looked up from germline, CDR1 is SEHNR and CDR2 is FQNEAQ (reference sequence). The data were produced by immunoSEQ multiplex PCR, yet TCRdb's version contains in-frame clones alone and is incomplete. The table lists tens of thousands of clones, roughly 89% of them singletons. The J gene is TRBJ1-2, the V gene TRBV7-9; tentatively, D is TRBD1 (5 bases). The sample consisted of peripheral blood, taken in the second trimester of pregnancy. This receptor was identified in a female donor with multiple sclerosis, enrolled in a pregnancy study. The CDR3 coding sequence is TGTGCCAGCAGCTTCACAGGTTCCCAAAAAAGGAATCATGGCTACACCTTC. Its translation: CASSFTGSQKRNHGYTF.